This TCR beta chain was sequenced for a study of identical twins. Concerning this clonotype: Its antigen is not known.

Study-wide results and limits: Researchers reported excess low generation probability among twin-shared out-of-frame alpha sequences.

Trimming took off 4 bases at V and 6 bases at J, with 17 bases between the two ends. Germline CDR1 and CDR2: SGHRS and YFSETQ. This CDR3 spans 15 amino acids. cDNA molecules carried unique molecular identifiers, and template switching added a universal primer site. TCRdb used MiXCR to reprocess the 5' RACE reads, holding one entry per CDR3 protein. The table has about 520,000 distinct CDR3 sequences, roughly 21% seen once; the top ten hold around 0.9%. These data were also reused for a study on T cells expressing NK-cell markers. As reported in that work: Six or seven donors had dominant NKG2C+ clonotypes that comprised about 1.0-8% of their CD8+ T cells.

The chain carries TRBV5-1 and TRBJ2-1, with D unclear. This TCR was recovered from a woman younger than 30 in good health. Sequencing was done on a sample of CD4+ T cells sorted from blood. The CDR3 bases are TGCGCCAGCAGCCCGGACGTCGATCACTCCAATGAGCAGTTCTTC. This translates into CASSPDVDHSNEQFF.